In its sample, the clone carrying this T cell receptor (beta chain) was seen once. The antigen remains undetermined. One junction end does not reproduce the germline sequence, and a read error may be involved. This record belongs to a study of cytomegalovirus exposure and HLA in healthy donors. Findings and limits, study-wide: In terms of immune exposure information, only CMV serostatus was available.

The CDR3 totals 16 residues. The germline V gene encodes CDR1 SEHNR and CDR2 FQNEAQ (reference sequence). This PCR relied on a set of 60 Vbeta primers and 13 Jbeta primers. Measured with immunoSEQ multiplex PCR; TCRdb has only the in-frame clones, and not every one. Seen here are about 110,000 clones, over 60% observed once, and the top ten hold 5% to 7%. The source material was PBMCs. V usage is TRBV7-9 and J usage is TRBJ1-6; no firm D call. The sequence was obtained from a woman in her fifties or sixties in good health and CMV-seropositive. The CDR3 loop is CSSSFDRGAPNSPLHF. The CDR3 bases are TGTTCCAGCAGCTTCGACCGAGGCGCCCCAAATTCACCCCTCCACTTT.